This T cell receptor beta chain derives from a study of blood T cells in healthy people across ages (dated by TCRdb to between 2015 and 2017). Background on the whole study: In model experiments, template switching captured about one uniquely barcoded TCR beta cDNA molecule for every two T cells. To avoid experimental bias, donors of different ages were randomly spread across the sequencing lanes. The donors were split into four age groups: young (average about 16 years), middle-aged (39), aged (roughly 65) and long-lived (more than 80). To track age-related changes in TCR beta repertoire diversity, the study relied on deep sequencing normalized with unique cDNA molecular identifiers. The study analyzed two additional independent replicas of 1 million unique cDNA reads from the same blood draw for two donors, one aged 18 to 29 and one aged 80 or older.

The V and J ends are trimmed by 1 base and 6 bases, leaving 15 bases between them. CDR1 LGHNA and CDR2 YSLEER were looked up in the germline V gene. Spanning cysteine to phenylalanine, the CDR3 consists of 15 amino acids. Kept here is only the CDR3 DNA, which spans 45 bases and is read in frame from base 1. The investigation overall reported the following: As age increased, observed TCR beta diversity per million T cells dropped in a roughly linear way, and a significant reduction was already evident by age around 41. Conclusive comparison of naive and antigen-experienced compartments was prevented by the profiling of bulk unsorted PBMCs. Because the CMV infection status of the donors was unknown, age-related changes in expanded clonotypes may potentially have been confounded. Estimates of total diversity based on one million sequenced T cells were considered lower bounds and underestimates. Compared with the aged group, the long-lived group had more naive CD4+ T cells, fewer expanded clones and increased TCR diversity, a pattern suggesting age selection. A strong correlation was found between observed TCR beta diversity and the percentage of naive T cells measured by flow cytometry.

Comment on this clonotype: Its antigen remains undetermined. No quality values exist for individual bases; no much larger clone is one base distant.

Library generation was performed with 5' RACE. The sample was run on an Illumina HiSeq 2500. The second PCR ran for roughly 7 to 11 cycles and used a J-beta primer mix along with a sample-barcoded 5' primer. A unique molecular identifier was introduced onto each TCR beta cDNA molecule by a template-switch 5' adaptor carrying 12 random nucleotides. Each sample yielded at least 2.5 million CDR3-containing paired-end reads. First-strand cDNA was synthesized from all RNA with the Mint cDNA synthesis kit, primed by a TRBC-specific oligonucleotide. All cDNA was treated with uracil-DNA glycosylase and then went through a first 18-cycle PCR with the universal primers M1SS and BC2_uni_R. For the original study's pipeline: Each sample was normalized by randomly selecting 1 million high-quality reads, each carrying a distinct molecular identifier. Reads with shared molecular identifiers were discarded instead of being binned into consensus sequences. CDR3 identification, clonotype clustering and error correction used MiTCR with a Q25 quality threshold and the strictest error-elimination algorithm. A nonparametric unseen species model with Euler transformation was used to estimate a lower bound on total TCR beta diversity. TCRdb itself trimmed the public reads at Q25 with fastp, ran MiXCR and retained productive beta chains. Entries that share a CDR3 protein sequence are merged under the most common genes and DNA. TCRdb, not the authors, supplied the V and J calls. The sample table contains roughly 1,800,000 distinct CDR3 sequences; only one count was recorded for less than 50% of them. The top ten clonotypes cover more than 2% of the sample.

Donors were about 36 systemically healthy Caucasian individuals from Russia aged roughly 6 to 100 years. Roughly 10 milliliters of peripheral blood were drawn from each donor into EDTA-treated Vacutainer tubes. Ficoll-Paque density-gradient centrifugation was used to isolate PBMCs, with at least 6.5 million obtained per sample. Total RNA was extracted from PBMCs with Trizol reagent, with at least 6 micrograms obtained per sample. The percentages of naive CD45RAhigh/CD27high T cells were determined by flow cytometry on a PBMC aliquot from every donor. This TCR derives from a woman in her forties in good health. The source material was blood. Rearrangement joined TRBV4-3 to TRBJ1-1; the D gene cannot be named for sure. The sequenced DNA: TGCGCCAGCAGCCAAGGGCGCAGTTTTGGCGCTGAAGCTTTCTTT. It codes for CASSQGRSFGAEAFF.